Listed below are T cell receptor beta chains from one sample, sequenced in a study of spatial heterogeneity in lung cancer. TCRdb called the 5' RACE reads again in MiXCR, with one record for every CDR3 protein. The data hold about 23,000 distinct CDR3 sequences, with about 4.3% observed a single time. The source was PBMCs, collected at surgery. The receptors derive from a male donor with early-stage non-small cell lung cancer. CDR3s leave out the opening cysteine and the closing phenylalanine or tryptophan. Each record gives: CDR3 protein, V gene, J gene, clone size. Clone size is stated in some rows and not others, as once, few, many or a class when expanded.

CDR3aa: ASSQPSGGRAKNIQY
v_gene: TRBV7-2
j_gene: TRBJ2-4
abundance: many

CDR3aa: SVARGRTDTQY
v_gene: TRBV29-1
j_gene: TRBJ2-3
abundance: medium-sized

CDR3aa: ASSLIRGAYEQY
v_gene: TRBV3-1
j_gene: TRBJ2-7
abundance: many

CDR3aa: ASSLRPRGQETQY
v_gene: TRBV12-3/TRBV12-4
j_gene: TRBJ2-5
abundance: -

CDR3aa: ASSSNRGLAYGYT
v_gene: TRBV19
j_gene: TRBJ1-2
abundance: many

CDR3aa: ASIGDGNSPLH
v_gene: TRBV6-2/TRBV6-3
j_gene: TRBJ1-6
abundance: medium-sized

CDR3aa: ASSQAVRQGLKTQY
v_gene: TRBV4-1
j_gene: TRBJ2-5
abundance: few

CDR3aa: SAPPGGASDTQY
v_gene: TRBV20-1
j_gene: TRBJ2-3
abundance: many

CDR3aa: ASSLFVNQPQH
v_gene: TRBV12-3/TRBV12-4
j_gene: TRBJ1-5
abundance: many

CDR3aa: ASSIGTPNTGELF
v_gene: TRBV6-5
j_gene: TRBJ2-2
abundance: few

CDR3aa: ASSSRGAGVIYNEQF
v_gene: TRBV6-5
j_gene: TRBJ2-1
abundance: -

CDR3aa: ASSLLWAAPGELF
v_gene: TRBV7-3
j_gene: TRBJ2-2
abundance: medium-sized

CDR3aa: ASSRGVDRVASGELF
v_gene: TRBV27
j_gene: TRBJ2-2
abundance: many

CDR3aa: SAPGTGPKEQY
v_gene: TRBV20-1
j_gene: TRBJ2-7
abundance: many

CDR3aa: ASSGTGTGLGNEQF
v_gene: TRBV7-9
j_gene: TRBJ2-1
abundance: many

CDR3aa: ASSQRTGSGYT
v_gene: TRBV16
j_gene: TRBJ1-2
abundance: many

CDR3aa: ASSLAGTSGSLEQF
v_gene: TRBV28
j_gene: TRBJ2-1
abundance: many